This T cell receptor (beta chain) was captured by sequencing in a study of blood T cells in healthy people across ages. Study results and caveats: Naive and antigen-experienced cells were not separated, limiting conclusive comparison.

This clonotype came up many times. Its antigen is not known. Primed by a sample-barcoded 5' primer and a J-beta primer mix, a second PCR proceeded for roughly 7 to 12 cycles. TCRdb reprocessed the 5' RACE reads via MiXCR and lists one record per CDR3 protein. Here the sample spans 650,000 or so distinct CDR3 sequences, over 40% being singletons. The TCR sequence derives from a woman at least 80 years old in good health. Sequencing used blood.

The CDR3 DNA reads as TGTGCCAGCAGTGAAAGAGGGTATCATGAGCAGTTCTTC. Translating it yields CASSERGYHEQFF. The gene calls are TRBV6-1 and TRBJ2-1; a possible D gene is TRBD2 (5 bases). V was trimmed by 2 bases and J by 8 bases, leaving 10 bases between them. This CDR3 contains 13 residues. CDR1 is MNHNS, CDR2 SASEGT, per germline.